This is a list of T cell receptor beta chains from one sample in a study of T-cell reconstitution after alpha-beta-depleted transplantation in children. TCRdb re-called the PCR reads with MiXCR, one entry per CDR3 protein. Of about 830,000 distinct CDR3 sequences detected, roughly 15% appear once; the ten largest clones hold 5%. The sequences come from PBMCs, mostly from graft donor cells, collected 360 days after TCRalphabeta/CD19-depleted stem cell transplant. These receptor sequences come from a male patient younger than 18 who had a stem cell transplant for acute lymphoblastic leukemia, so the T cells may come from the graft donor. The CDR3 runs from the conserved cysteine through the conserved F or W. A D gene is named only where the DNA matches it firmly. Not all rows give a size; the values are once, few, many and, for expanded clones, a class.

J gene,clone size,V gene,D gene,CDR3 protein,CDR3 DNA
TRBJ1-2,few,TRBV2,-,CAKGQSYGYTF,TGTGCCAAAGGACAGAGTTATGGCTACACCTTC
TRBJ2-5,many,TRBV6-6,-,CASSYFQETQYF,TGTGCCAGCAGTTACTTCCAAGAGACCCAGTACTTC
TRBJ2-7,-,TRBV5-1,TRBD1,CATKAGTGSYEQYF,TGCGCCACCAAAGCCGGGACAGGCTCCTACGAGCAGTACTTC
TRBJ1-2,few,TRBV5-1,-,CASRQTTGYGYTF,TGCGCCAGCAGACAAACTACCGGCTATGGCTACACCTTC
TRBJ2-1,-,TRBV27,-,CASRMEGQGLEQFF,TGTGCCAGCAGGATGGAGGGCCAGGGGCTTGAGCAGTTCTTC
TRBJ1-3,-,TRBV7-9,-,CASSLEMAGNTIYF,TGTGCCAGCAGCTTAGAAATGGCTGGAAACACCATATATTTT
TRBJ2-7,-,TRBV7-6,-,CASSSPGEEQYF,TGTGCCAGCAGCTCACCGGGGGAGGAGCAGTACTTC
TRBJ2-7,many,TRBV5-1,-,CASSPGTPSYEQYF,TGCGCCAGCAGCCCAGGGACACCATCCTACGAGCAGTACTTC
TRBJ2-7,few,TRBV7-8,-,CASSLLTGRYEQYF,TGTGCCAGCAGCTTGTTGACAGGGAGGTACGAGCAGTACTTC
TRBJ1-4,-,TRBV7-3,-,CASSTGPLEARDNEKLFF,TGTGCCAGCAGCACCGGGCCCCTAGAGGCCCGGGACAATGAAAAACTGTTTTTT
TRBJ2-5,few,TRBV20-1,TRBD2,CSALSGSRETQYF,TGCAGTGCCCTGAGCGGGAGCAGGGAGACCCAGTACTTC
TRBJ2-1,few,TRBV12-3/TRBV12-4,-,CASNRHSGSSYNEQFF,TGTGCCAGCAATCGGCATAGCGGTAGCTCCTACAATGAGCAGTTCTTC
TRBJ2-7,few,TRBV10-3,-,CAISPPGQTELF,TGTGCCATCAGCCCACCCGGCCAGACAGAGCTATTC
TRBJ2-2,-,TRBV12-3/TRBV12-4,-,CASSLGLGLPYTGELFF,TGTGCCAGCAGTTTGGGTCTCGGACTTCCTTACACCGGGGAGCTGTTTTTT
TRBJ2-3,-,TRBV6-1,-,CASSGYRGNTDTQYF,TGTGCCAGCTCGGGTTATAGGGGGAACACAGATACGCAGTATTTT
TRBJ2-4,-,TRBV5-6,-,CASSGLGQGAKNIQYF,TGTGCCAGCAGCGGATTAGGTCAAGGGGCCAAAAACATTCAGTACTTC
TRBJ2-2,few,TRBV5-1,-,CASSFGTETNTGELFF,TGCGCCAGCAGCTTCGGGACGGAGACGAACACCGGGGAGCTGTTTTTT
TRBJ2-1,-,TRBV7-3,-,CASSLKQGTYNEQFF,TGTGCCAGCAGCTTAAAACAGGGTACCTACAATGAGCAGTTCTTC
TRBJ2-1,-,TRBV19,-,CASSMARHNEQFF,TGTGCCAGTAGTATGGCGCGACACAATGAGCAGTTCTTC
TRBJ2-7,-,TRBV12-3/TRBV12-4,-,CASSHRSGFYEQYF,TGTGCCAGCAGTCACCGTAGCGGCTTCTACGAGCAGTACTTC